The TCR beta chain described here comes from a study of cytomegalovirus exposure and HLA in healthy donors. The CDR3 totals 16 residues. V lost 5 bases and J lost 3; bases outside the gene matches: 8. CDR1 and CDR2 from the germline V gene are KGHSH and LQKENI. Details on this clone: The target antigen is unknown.

The donors were part of the validation cohort, which consisted of more than 90 subjects and was separate from the first cohort of under 750 subjects. TCRdb's copy holds only in-frame clones and misses some; the assay was immunoSEQ multiplex PCR. This sample has approximately 270,000 clones, with roughly 90% found just once. Study-level points and caveats: Subsequent analysis revealed that first-cohort TCR clusters tended to co-occur in the 120 or so validation repertoires. Listed as cytomegalovirus-associated were roughly 180 TCR beta chains. Despite most TCR sequences being rare, some public TCRs occurred in many donors.

This receptor was obtained from a man aged 18 to 30 in good health and CMV-seropositive. This chain joins TRBV18 and TRBJ2-1; 9 bases align to TRBD1. Sequenced sample: PBMCs. CDR3 DNA sequence: TGTGCCAGCTCAGGGAGGACAGGGGCCAACTACAATGAGCAGTTCTTC. This translates into CASSGRTGANYNEQFF.